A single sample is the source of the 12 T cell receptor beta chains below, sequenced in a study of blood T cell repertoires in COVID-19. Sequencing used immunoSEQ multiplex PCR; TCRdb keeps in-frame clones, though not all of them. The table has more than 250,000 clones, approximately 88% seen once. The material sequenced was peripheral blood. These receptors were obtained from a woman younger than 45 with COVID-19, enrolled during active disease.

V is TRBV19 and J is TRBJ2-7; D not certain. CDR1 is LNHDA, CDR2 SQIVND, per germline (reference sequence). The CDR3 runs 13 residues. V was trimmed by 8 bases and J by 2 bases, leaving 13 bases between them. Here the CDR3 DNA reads TGTGCCAGTTCTGCTGGGCTCGCCTACGAGCAGTACTTC. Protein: CASSAGLAYEQYF. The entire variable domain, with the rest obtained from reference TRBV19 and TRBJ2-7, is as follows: DGGITQSPKYLFRKEGQNVTLSCEQNLNHDAMYWYRQDPGQGLRLIYYSQIVNDFQKGDIAEGYSVSREKKESFPLTVTSAQKNPTAFYLCASSAGLAYEQYFGPGTRLTVT.

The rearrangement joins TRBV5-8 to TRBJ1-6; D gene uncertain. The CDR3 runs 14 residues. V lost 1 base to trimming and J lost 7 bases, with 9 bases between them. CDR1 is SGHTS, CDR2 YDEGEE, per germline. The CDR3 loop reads CASSLFVGNSPLHF. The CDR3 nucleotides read TGTGCCAGCAGCTTGTTTGTGGGCAATTCACCCCTCCACTTT.

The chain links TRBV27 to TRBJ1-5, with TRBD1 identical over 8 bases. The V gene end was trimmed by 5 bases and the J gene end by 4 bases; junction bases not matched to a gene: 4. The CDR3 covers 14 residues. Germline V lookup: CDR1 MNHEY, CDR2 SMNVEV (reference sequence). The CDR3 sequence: CASSRTGPNQPQHF. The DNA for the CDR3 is TGTGCCAGCAGTAGGACAGGGCCAAATCAGCCCCAGCATTTT.

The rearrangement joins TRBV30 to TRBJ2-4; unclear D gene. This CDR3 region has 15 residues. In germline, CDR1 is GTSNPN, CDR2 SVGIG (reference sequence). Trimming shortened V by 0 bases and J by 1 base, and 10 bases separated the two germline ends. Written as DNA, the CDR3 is TGTGCCTGGAGTGTTCCTAGAACTGCCAAAAACATTCAGTACTTC. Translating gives CAWSVPRTAKNIQYF.

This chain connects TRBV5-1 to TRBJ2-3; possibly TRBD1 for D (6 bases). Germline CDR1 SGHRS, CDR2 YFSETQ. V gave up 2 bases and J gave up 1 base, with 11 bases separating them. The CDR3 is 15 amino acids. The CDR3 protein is CASSLAGAGTDTQYF. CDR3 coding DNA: TGCGCCAGCAGCTTAGCAGGGGCCGGCACAGATACGCAGTATTTT.

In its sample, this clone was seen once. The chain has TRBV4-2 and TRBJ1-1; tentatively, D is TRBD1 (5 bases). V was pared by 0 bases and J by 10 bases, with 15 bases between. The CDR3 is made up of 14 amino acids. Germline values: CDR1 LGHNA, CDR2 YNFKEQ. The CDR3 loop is CASSQDQTIGGAFF. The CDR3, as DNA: TGTGCCAGCAGCCAAGATCAAACGATCGGGGGAGCTTTCTTT.

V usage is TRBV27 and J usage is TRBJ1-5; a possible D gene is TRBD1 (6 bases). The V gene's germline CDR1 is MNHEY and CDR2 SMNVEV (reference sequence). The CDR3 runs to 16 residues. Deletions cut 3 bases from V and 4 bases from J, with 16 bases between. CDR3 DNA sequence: TGTGCCAGCAGTTTGAGGGGGTACGTGGAGAATCAGCCCCAGCATTTT. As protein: CASSLRGYVENQPQHF.

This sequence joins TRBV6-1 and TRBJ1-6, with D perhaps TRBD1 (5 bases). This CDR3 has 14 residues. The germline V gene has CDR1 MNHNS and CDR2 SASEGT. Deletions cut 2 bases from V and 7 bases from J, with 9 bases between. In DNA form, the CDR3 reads TGTGCCAGCAGTGAATCGCAGGGAAATTCACCCCTCCACTTT. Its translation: CASSESQGNSPLHF.

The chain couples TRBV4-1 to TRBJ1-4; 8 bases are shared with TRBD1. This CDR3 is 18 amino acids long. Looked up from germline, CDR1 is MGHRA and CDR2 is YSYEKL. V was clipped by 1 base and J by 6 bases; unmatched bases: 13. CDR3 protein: CASSQVPGAGTGDEKLFF. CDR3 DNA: TGCGCCAGCAGCCAAGTTCCAGGAGCCGGGACAGGAGATGAAAAACTGTTTTTT.

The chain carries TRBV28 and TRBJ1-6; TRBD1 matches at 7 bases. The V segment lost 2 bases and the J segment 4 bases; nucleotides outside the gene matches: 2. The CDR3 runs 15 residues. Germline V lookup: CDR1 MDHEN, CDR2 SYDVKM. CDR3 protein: CASSLGGQYNSPLHF. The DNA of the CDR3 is TGTGCCAGCAGTTTAGGGGGACAGTATAATTCACCCCTCCACTTT.

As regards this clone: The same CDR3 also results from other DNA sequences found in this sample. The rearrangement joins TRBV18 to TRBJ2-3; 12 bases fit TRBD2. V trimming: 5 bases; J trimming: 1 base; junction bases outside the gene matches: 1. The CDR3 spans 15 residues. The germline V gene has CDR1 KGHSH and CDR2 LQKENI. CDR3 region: CASSRLAGGTDTQYF. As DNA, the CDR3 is TGTGCCAGCTCAAGACTAGCGGGGGGCACAGATACGCAGTATTTT. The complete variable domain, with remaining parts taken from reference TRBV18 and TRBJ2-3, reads NAGVMQNPRHLVRRRGQEARLRCSPMKGHSHVYWYRQLPEEGLKFMVYLQKENIIDESGMPKERFSAEFPKEGPSILRIQQVVRGDSAAYFCASSRLAGGTDTQYFGPGTRLTVL.

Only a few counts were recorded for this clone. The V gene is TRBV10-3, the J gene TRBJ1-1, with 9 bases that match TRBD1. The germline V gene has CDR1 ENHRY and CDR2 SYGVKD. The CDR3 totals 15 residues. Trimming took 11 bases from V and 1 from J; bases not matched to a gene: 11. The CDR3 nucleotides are TGTGCCCACGCCACCGGGACAGGGCGGAACACTGAAGCTTTCTTT. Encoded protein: CAHATGTGRNTEAFF.